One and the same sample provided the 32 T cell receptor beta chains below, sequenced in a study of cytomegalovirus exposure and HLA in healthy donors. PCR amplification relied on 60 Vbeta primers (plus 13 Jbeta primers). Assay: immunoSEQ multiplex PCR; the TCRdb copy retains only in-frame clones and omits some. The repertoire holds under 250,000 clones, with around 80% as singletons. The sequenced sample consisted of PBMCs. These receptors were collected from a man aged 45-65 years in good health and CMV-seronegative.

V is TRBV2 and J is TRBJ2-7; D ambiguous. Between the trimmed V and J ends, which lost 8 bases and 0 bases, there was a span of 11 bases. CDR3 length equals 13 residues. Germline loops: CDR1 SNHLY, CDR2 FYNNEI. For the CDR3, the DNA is TGTGCCAGCTCCGATCCGAGCTCCTACGAGCAGTACTTC. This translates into CASSDPSSYEQYF.

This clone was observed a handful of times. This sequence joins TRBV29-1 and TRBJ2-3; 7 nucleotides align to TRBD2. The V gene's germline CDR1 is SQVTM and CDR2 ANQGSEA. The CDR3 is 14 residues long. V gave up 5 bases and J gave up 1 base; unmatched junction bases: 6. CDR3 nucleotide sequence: TGCAGCGTTCGCGGCGGGAGAGGCACAGATACGCAGTATTTT. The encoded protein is CSVRGGRGTDTQYF.

The CDR3 coding sequence is TGTGCCAGCAGTGGCCCCATCCGGGACAGCCTTGATGAGCAGTACTTC. Its translation is CASSGPIRDSLDEQYF. The chain recombines TRBV25-1 with TRBJ2-7; 7 nucleotides align to TRBD1. The germline V gene has CDR1 MGHDK and CDR2 SYGVNS. The CDR3 sequence is 16 residues long. With V trimmed by 4 bases and J by 7 bases, 16 bases remained unmatched.

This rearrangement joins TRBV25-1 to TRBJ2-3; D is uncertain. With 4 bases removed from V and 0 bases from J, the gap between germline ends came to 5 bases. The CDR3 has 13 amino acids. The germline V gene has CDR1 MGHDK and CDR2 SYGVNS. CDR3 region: CASSATSTDTQYF. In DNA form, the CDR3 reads TGTGCCAGCAGTGCCACTAGCACAGATACGCAGTATTTT.

The CDR3: CASSLLGLAGVTQYF. For the CDR3, the DNA is TGTGCCAGCAGTTTATTAGGGCTAGCGGGAGTGACGCAGTATTTT. The J gene is TRBJ2-3, the V gene TRBV27; 10 nucleotides match TRBD2. CDR1 is MNHEY, CDR2 SMNVEV, per germline (reference sequence). The CDR3 loop spans 15 amino acids. J lost 9 bases, V lost 1 base, and 7 bases had no gene match.

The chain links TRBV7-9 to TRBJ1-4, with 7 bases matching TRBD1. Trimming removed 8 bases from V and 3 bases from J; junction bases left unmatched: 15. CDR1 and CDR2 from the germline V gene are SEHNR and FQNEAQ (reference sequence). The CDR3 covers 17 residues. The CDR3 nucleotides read TGTGCCAGCGGGGTCGCCCTCTCAGGGGGGCCTAATGAAAAACTGTTTTTT. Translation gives CASGVALSGGPNEKLFF.

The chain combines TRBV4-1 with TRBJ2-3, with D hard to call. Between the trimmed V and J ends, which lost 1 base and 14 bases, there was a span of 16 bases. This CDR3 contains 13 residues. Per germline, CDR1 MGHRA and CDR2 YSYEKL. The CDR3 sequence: CASSQVIVSPWYF. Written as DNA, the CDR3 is TGCGCCAGCAGCCAAGTAATTGTGTCCCCGTGGTATTTT.

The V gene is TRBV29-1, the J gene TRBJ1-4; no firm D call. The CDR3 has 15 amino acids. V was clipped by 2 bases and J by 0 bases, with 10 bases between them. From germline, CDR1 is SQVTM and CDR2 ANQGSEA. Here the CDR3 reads CSVETAPATNEKLFF. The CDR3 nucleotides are TGCAGCGTTGAAACAGCCCCTGCAACTAATGAAAAACTGTTTTTT.

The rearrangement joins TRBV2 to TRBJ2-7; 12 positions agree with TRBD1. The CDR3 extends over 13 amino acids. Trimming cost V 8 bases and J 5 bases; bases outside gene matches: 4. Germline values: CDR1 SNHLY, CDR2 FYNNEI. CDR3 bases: TGTGCCAGCGCTCGGGACAGGGGGCACGAGCAGTACTTC. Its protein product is CASARDRGHEQYF.

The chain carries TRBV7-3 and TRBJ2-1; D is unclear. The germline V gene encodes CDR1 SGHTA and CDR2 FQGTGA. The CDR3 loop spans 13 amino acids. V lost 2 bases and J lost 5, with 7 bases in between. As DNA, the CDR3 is TGTGCCAGCAGCTTAGCGCGGAACAATGAGCAGTTCTTC. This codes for CASSLARNNEQFF. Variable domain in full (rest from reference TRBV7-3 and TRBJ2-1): GAGVSQTPSNKVTEKGKYVELRCDPISGHTALYWYRQSLGQGPEFLIYFQGTGAADDSGLPNDRFFAVRPEGSVSTLKIQRTERGDSAVYLCASSLARNNEQFFGPGTRLTVL.

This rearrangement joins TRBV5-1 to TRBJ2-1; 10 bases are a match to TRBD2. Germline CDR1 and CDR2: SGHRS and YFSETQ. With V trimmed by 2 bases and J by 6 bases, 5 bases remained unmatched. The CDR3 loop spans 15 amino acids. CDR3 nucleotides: TGCGCCAGCAGCTTAGGAGTAGCGGGAGGCAATGAGCAGTTCTTC. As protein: CASSLGVAGGNEQFF.

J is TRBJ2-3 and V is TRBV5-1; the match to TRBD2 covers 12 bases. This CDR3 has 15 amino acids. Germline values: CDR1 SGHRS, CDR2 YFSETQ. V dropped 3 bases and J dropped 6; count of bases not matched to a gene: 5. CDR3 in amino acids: CASSSAGTSGDTQYF. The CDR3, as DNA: TGCGCCAGCAGCTCCGCCGGGACTAGCGGGGATACGCAGTATTTT.

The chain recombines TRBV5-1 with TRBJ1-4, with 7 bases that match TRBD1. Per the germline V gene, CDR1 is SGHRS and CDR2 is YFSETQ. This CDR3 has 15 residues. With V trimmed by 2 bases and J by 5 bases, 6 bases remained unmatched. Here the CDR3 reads CASSFTGTANEKLFF. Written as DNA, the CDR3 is TGCGCCAGCAGCTTTACCGGGACAGCAAATGAAAAACTGTTTTTT.

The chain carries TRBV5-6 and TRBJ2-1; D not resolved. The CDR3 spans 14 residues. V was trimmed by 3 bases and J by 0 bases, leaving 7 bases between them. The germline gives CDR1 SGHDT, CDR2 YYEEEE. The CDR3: CASSSGFSYNEQFF. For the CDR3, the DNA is TGTGCCAGCAGCTCCGGGTTCTCCTACAATGAGCAGTTCTTC. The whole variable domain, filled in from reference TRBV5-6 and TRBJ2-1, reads DAGVTQSPTHLIKTRGQQVTLRCSPKSGHDTVSWYQQALGQGPQFIFQYYEEEERQRGNFPDRFSGHQFPNYSSELNVNALLLGDSALYLCASSSGFSYNEQFFGPGTRLTVL.

The CDR3 protein is CASRRISNEQYF. The CDR3 DNA follows: TGTGCCAGCAGGAGAATAAGTAACGAGCAGTACTTC. The V call is TRBV6-1, the J call TRBJ2-7; D is uncertain. Trimming took 6 bases from V and 5 from J, leaving 11 bases between them. In germline, CDR1 is MNHNS, CDR2 SASEGT. CDR3 length equals 12 residues.

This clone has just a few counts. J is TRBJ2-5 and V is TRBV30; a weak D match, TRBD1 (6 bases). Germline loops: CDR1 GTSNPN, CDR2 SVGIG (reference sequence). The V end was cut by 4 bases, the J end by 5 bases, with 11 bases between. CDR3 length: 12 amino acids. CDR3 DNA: TGTGCCTGGAACAGGGACGGGGAGACCCAGTACTTC. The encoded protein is CAWNRDGETQYF. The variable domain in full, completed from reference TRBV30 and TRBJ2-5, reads SQTIHQWPATLVQPVGSPLSLECTVEGTSNPNLYWYRQAAGRGLQLLFYSVGIGQISSEVPQNLSASRPQDRQFILSSKKLLLSDSGFYLCAWNRDGETQYFGPGTRLLVL.

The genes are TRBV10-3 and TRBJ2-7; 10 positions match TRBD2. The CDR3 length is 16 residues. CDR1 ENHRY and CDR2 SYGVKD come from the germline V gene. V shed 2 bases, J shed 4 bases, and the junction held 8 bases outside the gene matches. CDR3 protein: CAISELAGDVAYEQYF. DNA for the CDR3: TGTGCCATCAGTGAGCTAGCGGGAGACGTCGCGTACGAGCAGTACTTC.

The CDR3: CASSSPGTINYEQYF. CDR3 sequence (DNA): TGTGCCAGCAGTTCCCCCGGGACTATCAACTACGAGCAGTACTTC. The gene calls are TRBV28 and TRBJ2-7, with 7 bases that match TRBD2. Looked up from germline, CDR1 is MDHEN and CDR2 is SYDVKM. This CDR3 has 15 residues. With V trimmed by 4 bases and J by 3 bases, 9 bases remained unmatched. The whole variable domain, filled in from reference TRBV28 and TRBJ2-7, reads DVKVTQSSRYLVKRTGEKVFLECVQDMDHENMFWYRQDPGLGLRLIYFSYDVKMKEKGDIPEGYSVSREKKERFSLILESASTNQTSMYLCASSSPGTINYEQYFGPGTRLTVT.

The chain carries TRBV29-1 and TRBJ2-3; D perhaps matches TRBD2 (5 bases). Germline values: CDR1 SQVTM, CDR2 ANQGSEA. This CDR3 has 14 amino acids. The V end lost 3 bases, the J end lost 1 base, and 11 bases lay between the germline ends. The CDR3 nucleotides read TGCAGCGTTGAGAGGGCCGGGGGCACAGATACGCAGTATTTT. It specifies CSVERAGGTDTQYF.

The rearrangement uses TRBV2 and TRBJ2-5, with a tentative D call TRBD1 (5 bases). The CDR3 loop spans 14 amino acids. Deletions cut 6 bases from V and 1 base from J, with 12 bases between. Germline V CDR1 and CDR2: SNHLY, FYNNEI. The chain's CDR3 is CASSPTRVQETQYF. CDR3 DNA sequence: TGTGCCAGCAGCCCCACCAGGGTCCAAGAGACCCAGTACTTC.

CDR3 DNA: TGCGCCAGCACCGGACAGAGGAACTATGGCTACACCTTC. It translates to CASTGQRNYGYTF. V and J are TRBV10-2 and TRBJ1-2, with a tentative D call TRBD1 (6 bases). CDR3 size: 13 residues. Trimming left V 7 bases short and J 2 bases short, with 11 bases between. Per the germline V gene, CDR1 is WSHSY and CDR2 is SAAADI.

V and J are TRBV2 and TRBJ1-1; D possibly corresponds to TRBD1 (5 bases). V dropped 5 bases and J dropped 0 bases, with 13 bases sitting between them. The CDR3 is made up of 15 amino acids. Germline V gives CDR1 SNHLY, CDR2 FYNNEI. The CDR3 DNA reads TGTGCCAGCAGTAGCCGCGGGGGTTTGAACACTGAAGCTTTCTTT. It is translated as CASSSRGGLNTEAFF. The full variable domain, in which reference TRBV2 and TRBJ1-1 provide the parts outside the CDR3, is EPEVTQTPSHQVTQMGQEVILRCVPISNHLYFYWYRQILGQKVEFLVSFYNNEISEKSEIFDDQFSVERPDGSNFTLKIRSTKLEDSAMYFCASSSRGGLNTEAFFGQGTRLTVV.

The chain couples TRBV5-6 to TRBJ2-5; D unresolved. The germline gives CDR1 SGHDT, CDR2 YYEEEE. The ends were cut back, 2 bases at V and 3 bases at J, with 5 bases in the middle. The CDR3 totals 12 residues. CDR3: CASSLIEETQYF. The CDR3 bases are TGTGCCAGCAGCTTAATAGAAGAGACCCAGTACTTC.

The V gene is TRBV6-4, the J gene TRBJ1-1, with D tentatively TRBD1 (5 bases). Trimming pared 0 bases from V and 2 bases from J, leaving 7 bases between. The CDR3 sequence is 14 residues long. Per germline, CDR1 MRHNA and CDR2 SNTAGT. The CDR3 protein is CASSDSDSNTEAFF. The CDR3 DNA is TGTGCCAGCAGTGACTCTGACAGTAACACTGAAGCTTTCTTT.

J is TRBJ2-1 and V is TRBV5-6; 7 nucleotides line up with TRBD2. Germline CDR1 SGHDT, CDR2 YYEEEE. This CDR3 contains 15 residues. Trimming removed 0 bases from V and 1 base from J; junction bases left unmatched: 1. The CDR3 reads CASSLGSGSYNEQFF. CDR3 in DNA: TGTGCCAGCAGCTTGGGTAGCGGGTCCTACAATGAGCAGTTCTTC.

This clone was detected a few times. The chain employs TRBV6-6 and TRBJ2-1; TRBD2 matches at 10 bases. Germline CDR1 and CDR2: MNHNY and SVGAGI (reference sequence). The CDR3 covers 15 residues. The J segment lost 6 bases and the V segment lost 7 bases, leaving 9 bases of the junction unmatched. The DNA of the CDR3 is TGTGCCAGCACCATAAAGGCTAGCGGGGGCAATGAGCAGTTCTTC. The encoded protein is CASTIKASGGNEQFF.

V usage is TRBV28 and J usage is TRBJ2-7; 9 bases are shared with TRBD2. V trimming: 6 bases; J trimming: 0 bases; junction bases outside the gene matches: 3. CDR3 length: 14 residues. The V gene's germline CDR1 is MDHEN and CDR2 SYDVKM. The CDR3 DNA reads TGTGCCAGCAGCCTTAGCGGGAGCTCCTACGAGCAGTACTTC. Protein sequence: CASSLSGSSYEQYF. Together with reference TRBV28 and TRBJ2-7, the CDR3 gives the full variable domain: DVKVTQSSRYLVKRTGEKVFLECVQDMDHENMFWYRQDPGLGLRLIYFSYDVKMKEKGDIPEGYSVSREKKERFSLILESASTNQTSMYLCASSLSGSSYEQYFGPGTRLTVT.

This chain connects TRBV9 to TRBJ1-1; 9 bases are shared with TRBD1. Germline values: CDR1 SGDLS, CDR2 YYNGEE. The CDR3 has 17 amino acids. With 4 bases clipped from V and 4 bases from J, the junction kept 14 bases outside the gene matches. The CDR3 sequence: CASSSSPWTGEVTEAFF. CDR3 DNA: TGTGCCAGCAGCTCTTCTCCTTGGACAGGGGAAGTCACTGAAGCTTTCTTT. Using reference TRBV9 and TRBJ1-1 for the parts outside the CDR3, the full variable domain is DSGVTQTPKHLITATGQRVTLRCSPRSGDLSVYWYQQSLDQGLQFLIQYYNGEERAKGNILERFSAQQFPDLHSELNLSSLELGDSALYFCASSSSPWTGEVTEAFFGQGTRLTVV.

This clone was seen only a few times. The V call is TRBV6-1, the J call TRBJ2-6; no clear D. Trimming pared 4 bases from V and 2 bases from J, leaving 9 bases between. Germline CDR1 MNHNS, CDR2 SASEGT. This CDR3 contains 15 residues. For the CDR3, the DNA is TGTGCCAGCAGTGGAACACAGACTGGGGCCAACGTCCTGACTTTC. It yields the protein CASSGTQTGANVLTF.

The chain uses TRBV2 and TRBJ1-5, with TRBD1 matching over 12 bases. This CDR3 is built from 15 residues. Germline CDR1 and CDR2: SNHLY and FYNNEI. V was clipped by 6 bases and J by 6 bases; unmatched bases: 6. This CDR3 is CASSRDRGQGQPQHF. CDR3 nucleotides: TGTGCCAGCAGCCGGGACAGGGGGCAAGGTCAGCCCCAGCATTTT.

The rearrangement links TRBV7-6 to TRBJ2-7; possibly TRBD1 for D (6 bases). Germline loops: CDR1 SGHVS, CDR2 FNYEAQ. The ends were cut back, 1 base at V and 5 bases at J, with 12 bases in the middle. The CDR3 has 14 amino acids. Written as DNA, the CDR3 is TGTGCCAGCAGCTTAGACGCCAGGGGAAACGAGCAGTACTTC. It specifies CASSLDARGNEQYF.

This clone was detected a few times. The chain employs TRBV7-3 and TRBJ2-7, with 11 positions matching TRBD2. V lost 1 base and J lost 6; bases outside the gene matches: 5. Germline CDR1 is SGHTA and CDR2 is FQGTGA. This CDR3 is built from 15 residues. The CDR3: CASSLIAGGIGEQYF. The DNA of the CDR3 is TGTGCCAGCAGCTTAATAGCGGGAGGGATTGGCGAGCAGTACTTC.